Presented here are 6 T cell receptor beta chains from one specimen sequenced in a study of T-cell reconstitution after alpha-beta-depleted transplantation in children. Unique molecular identifiers tagged the TCRbeta library. Each CDR3 protein gets one entry after TCRdb re-called the PCR reads with MiXCR. The sample gives a few hundred thousand distinct CDR3 sequences, around 9.6% of which show up once; roughly a tenth is in the top ten. The starting material was PBMCs from the stem cell graft donor, obtained from the stem cell graft. The receptors were sampled from a human donor who donated a stem cell graft to a child with SCID.

The chain couples TRBV6-1 to TRBJ1-2; TRBD1 might be the D (5 bases). V lost 5 bases to trimming and J lost 4 bases, with 20 bases between them. This CDR3 spans 16 amino acids. Germline assignment: CDR1 MNHNS and CDR2 SASEGT. For the CDR3, the DNA is TGTGCCAGCAGTCCGTCCACAGGAGGCTGGGGCTATGGCTACACCTTC. It is translated as CASSPSTGGWGYGYTF.

This clonotype occurred a few times. The genes are TRBV18 and TRBJ2-7, with a tentative D call TRBD1 (6 bases). The CDR3 is 17 amino acids. The germline CDR1 and CDR2 sequences are KGHSH and LQKENI. V was clipped by 4 bases and J by 6 bases, with 25 bases between them. In DNA form, the CDR3 reads TGTGCCAGCTCACTATCGGACAGTACAGCGTCTACGGGCGAGCAGTACTTC. Protein: CASSLSDSTASTGEQYF. The variable domain in full, completed from reference TRBV18 and TRBJ2-7, reads NAGVMQNPRHLVRRRGQEARLRCSPMKGHSHVYWYRQLPEEGLKFMVYLQKENIIDESGMPKERFSAEFPKEGPSILRIQQVVRGDSAAYFCASSLSDSTASTGEQYFGPGTRLTVT.

This clonotype was seen many times. V usage is TRBV6-1 and J usage is TRBJ1-1; no reliable D call. CDR3 size: 12 residues. Germline CDR1 reads MNHNS; CDR2 reads SASEGT. Trimming removed 8 bases from V and 2 bases from J, with 9 bases in between. The CDR3 DNA is TGTGCCAGCGGAGGGTCAAACACTGAAGCTTTCTTT. Amino acid sequence: CASGGSNTEAFF.

The table lists this clonotype with a few counts. In DNA form, the CDR3 reads TGTGCCAGCAGCCCAGATTATGCGACAGATACGCAGTATTTT. Translation: CASSPDYATDTQYF. V and J are TRBV7-6 and TRBJ2-3; D gene uncertain. The germline V and J ends were trimmed by 5 bases and 3 bases, with 12 bases remaining between them. Germline V gene data show CDR1 as SGHVS and CDR2 as FNYEAQ. The CDR3 extends over 14 amino acids.

This clonotype has more than one count but fewer than ten. V is TRBV20-1 and J is TRBJ1-2; no clear D gene. The CDR3 totals 14 residues. The germline V and J ends were trimmed by 1 base and 2 bases, with 11 bases remaining between them. Germline-derived CDR1 and CDR2 are DFQATT and SNEGSKA (reference sequence). CDR3 sequence (DNA): TGCAGTGCTAGAGGCCGATCCTCCAACTATGGCTACACCTTC. It specifies CSARGRSSNYGYTF.

In this sample, this clonotype turned up many times. The chain is built from TRBV20-1 and TRBJ2-7; D possibly matches TRBD1 or TRBD2 (5 bases each). V gave up 3 bases and J gave up 6 bases, with 15 bases separating them. The CDR3 has 13 amino acids. Per the germline V gene, CDR1 is DFQATT and CDR2 is SNEGSKA (reference sequence). CDR3 residues: CSASRSLGTEQYF. CDR3 in DNA: TGCAGTGCTAGTCGGTCCCTCGGGACCGAGCAGTACTTC.